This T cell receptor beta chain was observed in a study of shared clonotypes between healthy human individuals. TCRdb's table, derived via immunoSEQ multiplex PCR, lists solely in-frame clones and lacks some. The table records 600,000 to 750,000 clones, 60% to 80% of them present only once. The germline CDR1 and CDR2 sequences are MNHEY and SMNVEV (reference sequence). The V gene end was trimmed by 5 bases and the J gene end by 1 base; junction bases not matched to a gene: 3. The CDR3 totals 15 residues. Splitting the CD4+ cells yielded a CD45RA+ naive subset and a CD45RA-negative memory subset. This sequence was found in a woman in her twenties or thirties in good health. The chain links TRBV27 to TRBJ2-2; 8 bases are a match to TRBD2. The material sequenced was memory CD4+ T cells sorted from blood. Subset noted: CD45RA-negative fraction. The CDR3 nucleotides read TGTGCCAGCAGTAGCGGGAGAGGGAACACCGGGGAGCTGTTTTTT. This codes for CASSSGRGNTGELFF.